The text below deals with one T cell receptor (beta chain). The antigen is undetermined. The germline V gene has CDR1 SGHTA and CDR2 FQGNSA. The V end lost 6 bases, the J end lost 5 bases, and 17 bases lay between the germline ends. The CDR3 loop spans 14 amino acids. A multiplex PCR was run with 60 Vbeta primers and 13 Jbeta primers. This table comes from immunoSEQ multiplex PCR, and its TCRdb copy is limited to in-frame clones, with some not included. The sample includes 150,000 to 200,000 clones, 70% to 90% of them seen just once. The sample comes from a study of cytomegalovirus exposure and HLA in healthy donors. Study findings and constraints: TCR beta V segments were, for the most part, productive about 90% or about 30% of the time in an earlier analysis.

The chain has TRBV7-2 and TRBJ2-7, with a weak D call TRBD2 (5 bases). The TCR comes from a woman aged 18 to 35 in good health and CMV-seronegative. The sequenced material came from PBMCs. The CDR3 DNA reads TGTGCCAGCAGACGCGGGCAGGCCGCCGACGAGCAGTACTTC. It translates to CASRRGQAADEQYF.